These 21 T cell receptor beta chains came from one sample sequenced in a study of response to subunit inactivated influenza vaccine. From the RT-PCR reads, TCRdb called clonotypes with MiXCR, one entry per CDR3 protein. The table has about 620,000 distinct CDR3 sequences, approximately 11% seen once; the top ten hold 8% to 13%. These data were likewise used in another study, on T cells expressing NK-cell markers. That work adds: Template switching by 5'RACE with UMIs generated the TCR beta cDNA.

The specimen was PBMCs from blood, collected on the day of vaccination. These receptors were collected from a man in his fifties or sixties who received an inactivated influenza vaccine.

Only a few counts were recorded for this clonotype. The chain links TRBV7-9 to TRBJ2-3, with D hard to call. Germline V CDR1 and CDR2: SEHNR, FQNEAQ (reference sequence). The CDR3 has 15 amino acids. Deletions cut 1 base from V and 5 bases from J, with 13 bases between. The CDR3 DNA reads as TGTGCCAGCAGCTTAGGATGGTACGGCGAAGATACGCAGTATTTT. It yields the protein CASSLGWYGEDTQYF.

Here the CDR3 reads CASSLDRLSEQYF. The CDR3 nucleotides are TGTGCCAGCAGCTTAGACCGGCTTTCGGAGCAGTACTTC. The rearrangement links TRBV7-3 to TRBJ2-7; D gene ambiguous. This CDR3 region has 13 residues. Germline V gives CDR1 SGHTA, CDR2 FQGTGA. The V and J ends lost 2 bases and 7 bases respectively, with 12 bases between them.

The genes are TRBV29-1 and TRBJ2-1, with 13 bases fitting TRBD2. The germline V gene encodes CDR1 SQVTM and CDR2 ANQGSEA. V was pared by 7 bases and J by 6 bases, with 12 bases of the junction left unmatched. The CDR3 is 16 residues long. The CDR3 sequence is CSATWTSGRRSNEQFF. The CDR3 DNA is TGCAGCGCGACCTGGACTAGCGGGAGACGATCCAATGAGCAGTTCTTC.

This clonotype has just a few counts. The gene calls are TRBV5-1 and TRBJ2-1, with 13 bases aligning to TRBD2. The CDR3 extends over 17 amino acids. V shed 0 bases and J 4 bases; nucleotides not matched to a gene: 4. The germline gives CDR1 SGHRS, CDR2 YFSETQ. In nucleotides, the CDR3 is TGCGCCAGCAGCTTGGGACTAGCGGGGGGATATTACAATGAGCAGTTCTTC. Translated: CASSLGLAGGYYNEQFF.

This clonotype has just a few counts. The DNA of the CDR3 is TGCGCCAGCAGCTTGGTTGCGGGAGCGGTCTACGAGCAGTACTTC. This encodes CASSLVAGAVYEQYF. J is TRBJ2-7 and V is TRBV5-1, with TRBD2 matching over 7 bases. CDR3 size: 15 residues. CDR1 and CDR2 (germline): SGHRS, YFSETQ. The trim removed 0 bases at V and 3 bases at J, leaving 6 bases unmatched.

The CDR3 sequence is CSARGTAADTQYF. For the CDR3, the DNA is TGCAGTGCTAGAGGGACGGCGGCAGATACGCAGTATTTT. J is TRBJ2-3 and V is TRBV20-1; D ambiguous. Germline CDR1 DFQATT, CDR2 SNEGSKA (reference sequence). Trimming took 1 base from V and 4 from J, leaving 9 bases between them. This CDR3 comprises 13 residues.

This clonotype was counted between two and nine times. This rearrangement joins TRBV7-8 to TRBJ2-7; D not resolved. The CDR3 contains 15 residues. Trimming pared 6 bases from V and 2 bases from J, leaving 17 bases between. Germline CDR1 is SGHVS and CDR2 is FQNEAQ. The CDR3 protein is CASSSRAVSAYEQYF. The CDR3, as DNA: TGTGCCAGCAGTTCTAGGGCGGTGTCAGCCTACGAGCAGTACTTC.

The rearrangement links TRBV5-1 to TRBJ2-5; 7 positions match TRBD1. Germline V gene data show CDR1 as SGHRS and CDR2 as YFSETQ. This CDR3 has 13 residues. V lost 7 bases and J lost 3; bases outside the gene matches: 6. CDR3 in amino acids: CASWTGLKETQYF. The CDR3, as DNA: TGCGCCAGCTGGACAGGACTCAAAGAGACCCAGTACTTC.

This clonotype was found a few times. The chain joins TRBV19 to TRBJ1-4, with D possibly matching TRBD1 (6 bases). The ends were cut back, 6 bases at V and 7 bases at J, with 12 bases in the middle. This CDR3 region has 13 residues. Germline loops: CDR1 LNHDA, CDR2 SQIVND (reference sequence). The CDR3 here is CASRAAGAEKLFF. Written as DNA, the CDR3 is TGTGCCAGTAGAGCTGCGGGGGCTGAAAAACTGTTTTTT.

This clonotype has more than one count but fewer than ten. This chain links TRBV20-1 with TRBJ2-1; 12 nucleotides line up with TRBD2. Germline V CDR1 and CDR2: DFQATT, SNEGSKA (reference sequence). This CDR3 is built from 14 residues. V trimming: 5 bases; J trimming: 3 bases; junction bases outside the gene matches: 2. As DNA, the CDR3 is TGCAGTGCTGGACTAGCGGGGAACTACAATGAGCAGTTCTTC. Translating gives CSAGLAGNYNEQFF.

The chain recombines TRBV15 with TRBJ1-3; D uncertain. CDR3 size: 13 residues. V was cut by 3 bases and J by 4 bases, with 7 bases left in between. CDR1 and CDR2 from the germline V gene are LNHNV and YYDKDF (reference sequence). CDR3 in DNA: TGTGCCACCAGCAGCAGCGTCGGAAACACCATATATTTT. The encoded protein is CATSSSVGNTIYF.

This clonotype was found many times. One end of the junction varies from germline; a read error may be responsible. This rearrangement joins TRBV12-3 or TRBV12-4 to TRBJ1-1; D is uncertain. The CDR3 extends over 13 amino acids. CDR3 sequence reads: CASSLVENTEAFF. The CDR3 DNA is TGTGCCAGCAGCTTAGTGGAGAACACTGAAGCTTTCTTT.

This clonotype was observed many times. The chain carries TRBV2 and TRBJ2-4; D remains ambiguous. The CDR3 sequence is 17 residues long. Germline loops: CDR1 SNHLY, CDR2 FYNNEI. V was pared by 3 bases and J by 0 bases, with 15 bases between. CDR3 nucleotides: TGTGCCAGCAGTGATTTATGGAGTCATCTAGCCAAAAACATTCAGTACTTC. Translated: CASSDLWSHLAKNIQYF.

J is TRBJ2-2 and V is TRBV15, with unresolved D. V was trimmed by 0 bases and J by 5 bases, leaving 4 bases between them. CDR1 and CDR2 from the germline V gene are LNHNV and YYDKDF (reference sequence). This CDR3 contains 13 residues. The CDR3 nucleotides are TGTGCCACCAGCAGAGATAAAACCGGGGAGCTGTTTTTT. It translates to CATSRDKTGELFF.

The rearrangement links TRBV12-3 or TRBV12-4 to TRBJ2-5; tentatively, D is TRBD1 (6 bases). The V end was cut by 0 bases, the J end by 5 bases, with 19 bases between. The CDR3 is 17 amino acids. The CDR3 DNA sequence: TGTGCCAGCAGTTTAGCTTCAGGGACACCCGGGCAGGAGACCCAGTACTTC. The encoded protein is CASSLASGTPGQETQYF.

The V and J genes are TRBV7-2 and TRBJ2-7, with TRBD2 identical over 9 bases. Germline V gene lookup returns CDR1 SGHTA and CDR2 FQGNSA. The CDR3 runs 14 residues. The V segment lost 5 bases and the J segment 0 bases; nucleotides outside the gene matches: 2. In DNA form, the CDR3 reads TGTGCCAGCAGCCGTAGCGGGAGCTCCTACGAGCAGTACTTC. Protein: CASSRSGSSYEQYF.

In its sample, this clonotype was seen a few times. This chain joins TRBV20-1 and TRBJ1-5; 8 bases are shared with TRBD1. CDR3 size: 16 residues. CDR1 is DFQATT, CDR2 SNEGSKA, per germline (reference sequence). J lost 4 bases, V lost 0 bases, and 8 bases had no gene match. This CDR3 reads CSARDPRQGANQPQHF. CDR3 nucleotide sequence: TGCAGTGCTAGAGATCCTCGCCAGGGGGCTAATCAGCCCCAGCATTTT.

This clonotype was seen a handful of times. V gene TRBV6-2 or TRBV6-3 combines with J gene TRBJ2-6, with TRBD1 identical over 7 bases. The germline V gene encodes CDR1 MNHEY and CDR2 SVGEGT. V dropped 0 bases and J dropped 4; count of bases not matched to a gene: 15. This CDR3 region has 20 residues. The CDR3 protein is CASSYSQDRPTSSGANVLTF. The CDR3 DNA sequence: TGTGCCAGCAGTTACTCGCAGGACAGGCCTACCTCTTCCGGGGCCAACGTCCTGACTTTC.

The J gene is TRBJ1-2, the V gene TRBV7-2; 9 bases are shared with TRBD1. Germline CDR1 reads SGHTA; CDR2 reads FQGNSA. The J segment lost 4 bases and the V segment lost 0 bases, leaving 6 bases of the junction unmatched. The length of the CDR3 is 16 residues. The CDR3 region has the DNA TGTGCCAGCAGCTTAGCGAATACAGGGGGCGGCTATGGCTACACCTTC. It yields the protein CASSLANTGGGYGYTF.

This chain links TRBV6-2 or TRBV6-3 with TRBJ2-1; perhaps TRBD2 as D (5 bases). The CDR3 covers 14 residues. V lost 0 bases and J lost 15, with 18 bases in between. Looked up from germline, CDR1 is MNHEY and CDR2 is SVGEGT. The DNA of the CDR3 is TGTGCCAGCAGTTACTCGAGGGTTGCCACCGATCCGTTCTTC. It specifies CASSYSRVATDPFF.

This clonotype was counted ten times or more. The gene calls are TRBV18 and TRBJ2-5; 7 nucleotides match TRBD2. V was pared by 3 bases and J by 4 bases, with 2 bases of the junction left unmatched. Germline values: CDR1 KGHSH, CDR2 LQKENI. This CDR3 comprises 13 residues. This chain's CDR3 is CASSPGLLETQYF. CDR3 coding DNA: TGTGCCAGCTCACCGGGACTACTAGAGACCCAGTACTTC.